This T cell receptor beta chain is drawn from a study of blood T cell repertoires in COVID-19. The table lists this clone with many counts. Profiled with immunoSEQ multiplex PCR; TCRdb holds only in-frame clones, not every one. The sample contains some 240,000 clones, 84% of which appear only once. This CDR3 comprises 15 residues. The ends lost 1 base at V and 6 bases at J; junction bases unmatched: 4. Germline CDR1 LGHNA, CDR2 YNFKEQ. The sample comprised peripheral blood. The clonotype comes from a man in his fifties or sixties with active or convalescent COVID-19. The rearrangement joins TRBV4-2 to TRBJ2-1; 9 bases match TRBD1. The CDR3 DNA reads TGTGCCAGCAGCCAAGCCGGGACAGGGATCAATGAGCAGTTCTTC. Residues: CASSQAGTGINEQFF.